The rows below give T cell receptor beta chains drawn from one sample of a study of response to subunit inactivated influenza vaccine. TCRdb analysed the RT-PCR reads with MiXCR anew, one entry per CDR3 protein. This sample carries more than 450,000 distinct CDR3 sequences, approximately 7.6% of them seen once, and the ten largest clones take 10% to 15%. The starting material was PBMCs from blood, obtained around 25 months after vaccination. These TCRs come from a man between 45 and 75 years old who received an inactivated influenza vaccine. The conserved cysteine and the conserved F or W are not part of the CDR3 here.

V,J,CDR3
TRBV7-9,TRBJ2-5,ASSWTGTQETQY
TRBV4-2,TRBJ2-7,ASSQTVAVGGLGEQY
TRBV20-1,TRBJ1-1,SARARGGNTEAF
TRBV12-3/TRBV12-4,TRBJ2-7,ASSVGTSGSHKQY
TRBV7-2,TRBJ1-2,ASSLNPVSLNT
TRBV29-1,TRBJ2-1,SASVKVDYNEQF
TRBV29-1,TRBJ2-1,SVDTESPPSYNEQF
TRBV18,TRBJ1-2,ASSPSQGTRGYT
TRBV7-2,TRBJ2-3,ASRRSGGQVDTQY
TRBV5-4,TRBJ2-7,ASSSKPGQGFYEQY
TRBV7-2,TRBJ2-2,ASSLVRDRGRTGELF
TRBV20-1,TRBJ1-2,SARDGTGPP
TRBV20-1,TRBJ2-4,SASPPGWAKNIQY
TRBV20-1,TRBJ1-2,SAPPQGYFYGYT
TRBV20-1,TRBJ2-5,SARHRNQETQY
TRBV10-3,TRBJ2-1,AISGFSGIPRDYNEQF
TRBV5-6,TRBJ1-6,ASSLGGRHLYNSPLH
TRBV24-1,TRBJ2-1,ATAAPGQSYNEQF
TRBV24-1,TRBJ2-5,ATSRGTTQY
TRBV20-1,TRBJ1-5,SASFTVGQPQH
TRBV28,TRBJ1-4,ASSSQTGINEKLF
TRBV29-1,TRBJ2-7,SVERQGPTYEQY
TRBV29-1,TRBJ2-5,SVPHNSGLAGVETQY
TRBV6-2/TRBV6-3,TRBJ1-5,ASSYSSGVSQH
TRBV5-4,TRBJ2-1,ASSPNGLAGVYEQF
TRBV20-1,TRBJ2-1,SARGSGRYNEQF
TRBV2,TRBJ2-1,ASGGPEGVRF
TRBV24-1,TRBJ1-1,ATSDFCRGQTSTNTEAF
TRBV12-3/TRBV12-4,TRBJ2-4,ASSSGTSGRADNIQY
TRBV9,TRBJ1-2,ASSSSPRSSGYT
TRBV20-1,TRBJ1-5,SARRGGSGQPQH